This record looks at one T cell receptor (beta chain) sequence and its context. Its antigen is unknown. Given a much more abundant clone one base away, this may be a read error. Via MiXCR, TCRdb re-called the 5' RACE reads, giving one row per CDR3 protein. Here the sample spans 1,800,000 or so distinct CDR3 sequences, under 35% being singletons. Every one of the donors was a healthy Caucasian. This sample was taken from a study of identical twins. Study-level points and caveats: Interpretation of the results relied on cross-sectional statistical analysis and not on following the same donors. Abundant beta clonotypes from cord blood bore fewer insertions; memory repertoires lacked this pattern. Invariant T cells like MAIT and iNKT could partly confound the zero-insertion analyses.

Germline values: CDR1 SEHNR, CDR2 FQNEAQ (reference sequence). Germline trimming cut 1 base from V and 15 bases from J; bases unmatched to any gene: 6. The CDR3 is made up of 12 amino acids. The specimen sequenced was cord blood. The receptor comes from a newborn girl in good health. V gene TRBV7-9 combines with J gene TRBJ2-1; 7 bases map to TRBD2. CDR3 protein: CASSLGVLAWFF. Here the CDR3 DNA reads TGTGCCAGCAGCTTAGGGGTACTAGCGTGGTTCTTC.